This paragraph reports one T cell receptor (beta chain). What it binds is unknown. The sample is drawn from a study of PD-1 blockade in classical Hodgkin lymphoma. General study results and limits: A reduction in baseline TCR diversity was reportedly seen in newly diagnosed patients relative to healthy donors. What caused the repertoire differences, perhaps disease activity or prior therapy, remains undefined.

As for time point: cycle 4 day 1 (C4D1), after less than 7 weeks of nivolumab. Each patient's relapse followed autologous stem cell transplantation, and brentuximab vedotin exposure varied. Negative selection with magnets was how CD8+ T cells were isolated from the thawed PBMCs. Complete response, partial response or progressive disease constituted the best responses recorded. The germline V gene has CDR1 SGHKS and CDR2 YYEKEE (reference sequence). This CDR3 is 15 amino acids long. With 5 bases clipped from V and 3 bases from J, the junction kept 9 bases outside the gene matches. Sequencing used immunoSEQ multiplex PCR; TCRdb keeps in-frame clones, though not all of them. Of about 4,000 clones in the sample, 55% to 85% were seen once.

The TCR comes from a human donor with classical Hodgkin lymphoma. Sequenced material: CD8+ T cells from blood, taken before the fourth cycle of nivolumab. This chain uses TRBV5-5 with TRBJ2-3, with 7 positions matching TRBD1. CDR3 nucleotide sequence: TGTGCCAGCAGGTGGAGAGGGGGCGCGACAGATACGCAGTATTTT. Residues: CASRWRGGATDTQYF.